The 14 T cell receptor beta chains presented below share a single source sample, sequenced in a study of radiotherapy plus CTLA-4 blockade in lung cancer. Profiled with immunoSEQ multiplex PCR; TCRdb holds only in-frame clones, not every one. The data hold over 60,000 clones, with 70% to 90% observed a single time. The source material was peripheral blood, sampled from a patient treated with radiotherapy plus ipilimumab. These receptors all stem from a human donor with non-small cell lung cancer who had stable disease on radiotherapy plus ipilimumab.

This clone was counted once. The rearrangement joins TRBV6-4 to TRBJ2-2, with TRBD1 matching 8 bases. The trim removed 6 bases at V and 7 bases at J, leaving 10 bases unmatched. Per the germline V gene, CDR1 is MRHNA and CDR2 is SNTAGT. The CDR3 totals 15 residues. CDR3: CASSVQGAHNGELFF. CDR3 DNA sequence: TGTGCCAGCAGCGTTCAGGGGGCGCATAACGGGGAGCTGTTTTTT.

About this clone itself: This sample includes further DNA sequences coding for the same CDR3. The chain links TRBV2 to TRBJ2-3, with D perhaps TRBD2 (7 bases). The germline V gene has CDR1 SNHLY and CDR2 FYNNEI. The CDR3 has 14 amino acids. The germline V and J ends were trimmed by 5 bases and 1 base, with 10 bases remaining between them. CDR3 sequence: CASSRGGGTDTQYF. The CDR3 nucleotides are TGTGCCAGCAGTAGGGGGGGCGGCACAGATACGCAGTATTTT. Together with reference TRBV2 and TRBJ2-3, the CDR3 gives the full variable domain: EPEVTQTPSHQVTQMGQEVILRCVPISNHLYFYWYRQILGQKVEFLVSFYNNEISEKSEIFDDQFSVERPDGSNFTLKIRSTKLEDSAMYFCASSRGGGTDTQYFGPGTRLTVL.

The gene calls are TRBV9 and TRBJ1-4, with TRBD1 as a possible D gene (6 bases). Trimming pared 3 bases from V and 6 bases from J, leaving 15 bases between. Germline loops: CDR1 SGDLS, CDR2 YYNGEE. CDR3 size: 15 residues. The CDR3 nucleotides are TGTGCCAGCAGCGCCCCACAGGGTTGGGATGAAAAACTGTTTTTT. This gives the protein CASSAPQGWDEKLFF.

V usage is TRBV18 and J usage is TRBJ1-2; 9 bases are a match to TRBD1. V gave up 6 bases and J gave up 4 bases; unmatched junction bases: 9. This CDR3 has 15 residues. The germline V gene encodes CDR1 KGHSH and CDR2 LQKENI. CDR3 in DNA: TGTGCCAGCTCCCTAGAGACAGGGGGATCCTATGGCTACACCTTC. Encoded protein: CASSLETGGSYGYTF.

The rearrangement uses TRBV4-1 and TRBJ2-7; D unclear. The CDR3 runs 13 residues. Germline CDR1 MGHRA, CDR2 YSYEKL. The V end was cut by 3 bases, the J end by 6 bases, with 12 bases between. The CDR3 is CASSHVEGLEQYF. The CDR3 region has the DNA TGCGCCAGCAGCCACGTCGAAGGTCTCGAGCAGTACTTC.

The CDR3 region is CASSKTSGRRRNEQFF. The CDR3 bases are TGTGCCAGCAGTAAGACTAGCGGGAGACGACGCAATGAGCAGTTCTTC. This chain links TRBV27 with TRBJ2-1; 12 bases agree with TRBD2. The V segment lost 5 bases and the J segment 6 bases; nucleotides outside the gene matches: 8. This CDR3 comprises 16 residues. Germline V gene data show CDR1 as MNHEY and CDR2 as SMNVEV (reference sequence).

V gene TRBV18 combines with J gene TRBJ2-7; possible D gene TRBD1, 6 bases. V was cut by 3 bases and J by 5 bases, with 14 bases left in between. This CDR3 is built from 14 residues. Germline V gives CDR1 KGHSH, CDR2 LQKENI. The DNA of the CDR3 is TGTGCCAGCTCACCGGGGGCAGGGAGCCACGAGCAGTACTTC. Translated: CASSPGAGSHEQYF.

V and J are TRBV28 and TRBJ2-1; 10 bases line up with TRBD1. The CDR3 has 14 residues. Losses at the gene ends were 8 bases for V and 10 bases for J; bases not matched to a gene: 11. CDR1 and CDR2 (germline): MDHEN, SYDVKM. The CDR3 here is CASFMGTGAREQFF. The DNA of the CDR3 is TGTGCCAGCTTTATGGGGACAGGGGCTCGCGAGCAGTTCTTC. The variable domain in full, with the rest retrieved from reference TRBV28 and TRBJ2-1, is DVKVTQSSRYLVKRTGEKVFLECVQDMDHENMFWYRQDPGLGLRLIYFSYDVKMKEKGDIPEGYSVSREKKERFSLILESASTNQTSMYLCASFMGTGAREQFFGPGTRLTVL.

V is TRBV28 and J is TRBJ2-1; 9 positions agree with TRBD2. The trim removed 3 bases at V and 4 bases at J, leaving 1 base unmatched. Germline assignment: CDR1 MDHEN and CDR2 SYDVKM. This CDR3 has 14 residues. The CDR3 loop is CASSFTSGYNEQFF. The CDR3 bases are TGTGCCAGCAGTTTCACTAGCGGGTACAATGAGCAGTTCTTC.

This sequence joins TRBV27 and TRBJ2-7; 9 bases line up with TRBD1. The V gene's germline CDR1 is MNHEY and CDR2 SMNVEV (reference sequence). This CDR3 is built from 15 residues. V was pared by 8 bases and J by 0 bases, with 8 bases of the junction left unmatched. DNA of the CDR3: TGTGCCAGCGGACACCTGACAGGGGGCTCCTACGAGCAGTACTTC. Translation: CASGHLTGGSYEQYF.

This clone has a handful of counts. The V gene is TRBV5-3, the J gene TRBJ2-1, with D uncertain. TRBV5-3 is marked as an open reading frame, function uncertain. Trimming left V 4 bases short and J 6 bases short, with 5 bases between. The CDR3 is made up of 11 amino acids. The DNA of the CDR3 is TGTGCCAGAAGCCCTCCCAATGAGCAGTTCTTC. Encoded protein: CARSPPNEQFF.

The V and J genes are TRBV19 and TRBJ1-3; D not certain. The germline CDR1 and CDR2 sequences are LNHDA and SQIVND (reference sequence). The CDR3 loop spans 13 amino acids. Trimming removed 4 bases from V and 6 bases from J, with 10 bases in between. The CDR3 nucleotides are TGTGCCAGTAGTACGTCAGAGGAAAACACCATATATTTT. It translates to CASSTSEENTIYF.

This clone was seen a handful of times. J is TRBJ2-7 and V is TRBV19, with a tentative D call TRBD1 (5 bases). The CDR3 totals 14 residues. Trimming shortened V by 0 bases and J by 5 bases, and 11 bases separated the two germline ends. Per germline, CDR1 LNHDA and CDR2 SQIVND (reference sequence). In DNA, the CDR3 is TGTGCCAGTAGTATAGAGCAGGGTTGGCACGAGCAGTACTTC. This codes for CASSIEQGWHEQYF.

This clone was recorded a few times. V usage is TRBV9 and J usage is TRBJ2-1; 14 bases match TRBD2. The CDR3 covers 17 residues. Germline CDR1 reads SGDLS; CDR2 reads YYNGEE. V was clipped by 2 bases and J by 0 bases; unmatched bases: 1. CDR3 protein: CASSVGTSGSSYNEQFF. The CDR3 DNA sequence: TGTGCCAGCAGCGTGGGGACTAGCGGGAGCTCCTACAATGAGCAGTTCTTC.